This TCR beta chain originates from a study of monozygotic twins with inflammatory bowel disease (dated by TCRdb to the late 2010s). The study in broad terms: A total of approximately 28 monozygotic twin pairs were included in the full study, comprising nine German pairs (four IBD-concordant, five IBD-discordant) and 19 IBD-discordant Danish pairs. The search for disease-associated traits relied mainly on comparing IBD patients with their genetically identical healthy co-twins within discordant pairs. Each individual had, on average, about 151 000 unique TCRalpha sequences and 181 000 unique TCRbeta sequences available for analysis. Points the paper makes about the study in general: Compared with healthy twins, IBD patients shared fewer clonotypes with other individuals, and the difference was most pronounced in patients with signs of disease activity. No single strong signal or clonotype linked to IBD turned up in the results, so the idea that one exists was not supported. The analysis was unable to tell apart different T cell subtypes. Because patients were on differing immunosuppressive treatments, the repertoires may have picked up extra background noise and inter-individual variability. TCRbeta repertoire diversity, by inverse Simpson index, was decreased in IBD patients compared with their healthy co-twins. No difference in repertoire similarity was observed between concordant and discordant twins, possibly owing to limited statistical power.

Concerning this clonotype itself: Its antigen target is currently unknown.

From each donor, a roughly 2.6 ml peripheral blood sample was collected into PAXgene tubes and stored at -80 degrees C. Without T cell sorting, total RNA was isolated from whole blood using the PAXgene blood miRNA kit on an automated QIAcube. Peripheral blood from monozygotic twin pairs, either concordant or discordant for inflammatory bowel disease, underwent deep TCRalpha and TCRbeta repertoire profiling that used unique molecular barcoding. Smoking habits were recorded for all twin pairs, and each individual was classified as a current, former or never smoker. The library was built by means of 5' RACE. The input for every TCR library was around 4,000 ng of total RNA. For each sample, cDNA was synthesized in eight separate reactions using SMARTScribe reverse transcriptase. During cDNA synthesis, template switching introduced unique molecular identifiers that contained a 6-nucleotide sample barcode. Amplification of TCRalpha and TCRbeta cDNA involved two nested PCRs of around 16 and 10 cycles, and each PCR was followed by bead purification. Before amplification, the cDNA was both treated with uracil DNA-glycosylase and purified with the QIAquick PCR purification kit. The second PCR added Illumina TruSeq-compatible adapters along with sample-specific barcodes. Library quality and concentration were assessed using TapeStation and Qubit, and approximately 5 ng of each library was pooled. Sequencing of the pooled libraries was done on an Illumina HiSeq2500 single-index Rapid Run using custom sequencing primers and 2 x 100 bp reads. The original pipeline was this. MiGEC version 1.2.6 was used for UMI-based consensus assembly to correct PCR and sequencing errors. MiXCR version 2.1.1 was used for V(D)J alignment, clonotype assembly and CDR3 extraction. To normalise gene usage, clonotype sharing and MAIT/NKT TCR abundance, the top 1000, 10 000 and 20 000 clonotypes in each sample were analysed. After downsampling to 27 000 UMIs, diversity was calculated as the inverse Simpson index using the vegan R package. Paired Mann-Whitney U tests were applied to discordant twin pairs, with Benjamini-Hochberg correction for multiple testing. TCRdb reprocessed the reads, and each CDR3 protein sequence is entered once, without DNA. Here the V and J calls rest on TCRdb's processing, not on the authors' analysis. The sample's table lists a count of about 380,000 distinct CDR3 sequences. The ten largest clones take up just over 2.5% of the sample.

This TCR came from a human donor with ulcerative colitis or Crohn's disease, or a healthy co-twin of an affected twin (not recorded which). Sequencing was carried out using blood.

The CDR3 sequence is CASSEWGLYDEQYF. The V and J genes are TRBV25-1 and TRBJ2-7; the TRBD1 assignment by TCRdb is unverifiable without DNA. Reading the germline V gene gives CDR1 MGHDK and CDR2 SYGVNS. The CDR3 runs 14 amino acids, cysteine and phenylalanine included. DNA for this receptor is not on file.